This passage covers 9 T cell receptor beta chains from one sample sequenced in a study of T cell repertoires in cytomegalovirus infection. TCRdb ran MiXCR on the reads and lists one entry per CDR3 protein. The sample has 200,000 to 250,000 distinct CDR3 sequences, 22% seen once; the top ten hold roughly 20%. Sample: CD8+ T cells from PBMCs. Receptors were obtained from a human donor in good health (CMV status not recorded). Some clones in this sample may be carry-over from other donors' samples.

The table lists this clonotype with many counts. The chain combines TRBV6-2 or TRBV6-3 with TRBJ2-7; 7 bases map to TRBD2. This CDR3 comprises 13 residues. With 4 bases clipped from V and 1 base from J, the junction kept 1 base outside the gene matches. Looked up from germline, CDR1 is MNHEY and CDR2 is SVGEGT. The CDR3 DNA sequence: TGTGCCAGCAGTTGGGGAGGGTCCTACGAGCAGTACTTC. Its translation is CASSWGGSYEQYF.

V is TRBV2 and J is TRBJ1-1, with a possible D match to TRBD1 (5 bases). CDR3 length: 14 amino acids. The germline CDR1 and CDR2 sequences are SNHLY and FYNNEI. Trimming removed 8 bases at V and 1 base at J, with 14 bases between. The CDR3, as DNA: TGTGCCAGCGAGCCGGGGCCGGGGAACACTGAAGCTTTCTTT. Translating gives CASEPGPGNTEAFF.

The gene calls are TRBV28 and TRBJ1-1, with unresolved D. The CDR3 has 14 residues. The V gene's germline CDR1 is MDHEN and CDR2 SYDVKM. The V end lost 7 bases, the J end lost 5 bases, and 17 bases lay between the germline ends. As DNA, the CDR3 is TGTGCCAGCATCAACGTCGGGGTTGGGACTGAAGCTTTCTTT. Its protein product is CASINVGVGTEAFF. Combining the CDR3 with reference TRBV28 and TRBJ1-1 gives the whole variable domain DVKVTQSSRYLVKRTGEKVFLECVQDMDHENMFWYRQDPGLGLRLIYFSYDVKMKEKGDIPEGYSVSREKKERFSLILESASTNQTSMYLCASINVGVGTEAFFGQGTRLTVV.

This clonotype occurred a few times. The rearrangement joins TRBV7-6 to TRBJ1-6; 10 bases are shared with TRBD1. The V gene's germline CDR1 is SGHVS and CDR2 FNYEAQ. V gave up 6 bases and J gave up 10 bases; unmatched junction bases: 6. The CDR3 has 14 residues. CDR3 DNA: TGTGCCAGCAGACCTGGGACAGGGGCCTCACCCCTCCACTTT. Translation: CASRPGTGASPLHF.

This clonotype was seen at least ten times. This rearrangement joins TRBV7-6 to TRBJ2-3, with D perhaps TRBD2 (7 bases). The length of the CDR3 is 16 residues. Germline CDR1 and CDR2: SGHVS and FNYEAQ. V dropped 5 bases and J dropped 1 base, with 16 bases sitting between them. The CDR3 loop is CASSPARGGRTDTQYF. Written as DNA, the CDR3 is TGTGCCAGCAGCCCTGCGAGGGGGGGCCGCACAGATACGCAGTATTTT.

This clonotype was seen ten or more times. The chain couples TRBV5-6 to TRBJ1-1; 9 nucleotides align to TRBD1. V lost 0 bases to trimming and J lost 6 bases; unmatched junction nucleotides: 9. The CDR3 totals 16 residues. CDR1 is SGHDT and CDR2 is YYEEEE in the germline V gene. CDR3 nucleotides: TGTGCCAGCAGCTTGGCCTTAACAGGGGGCATCGCTGAAGCTTTCTTT. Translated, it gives CASSLALTGGIAEAFF.

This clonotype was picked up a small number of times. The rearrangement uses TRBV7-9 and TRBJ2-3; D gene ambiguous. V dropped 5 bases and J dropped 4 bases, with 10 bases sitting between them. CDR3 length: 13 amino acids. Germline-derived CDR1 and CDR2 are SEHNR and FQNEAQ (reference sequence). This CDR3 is CASSPSVADTQYF. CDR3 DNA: TGTGCCAGCAGCCCCTCGGTGGCAGATACGCAGTATTTT.

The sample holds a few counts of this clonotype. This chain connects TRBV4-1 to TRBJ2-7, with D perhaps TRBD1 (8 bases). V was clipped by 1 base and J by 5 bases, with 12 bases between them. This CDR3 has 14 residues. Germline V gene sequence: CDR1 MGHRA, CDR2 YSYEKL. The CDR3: CASSQGQGRDEQYF. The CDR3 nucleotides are TGCGCCAGCAGCCAAGGACAGGGGAGGGACGAGCAGTACTTC.

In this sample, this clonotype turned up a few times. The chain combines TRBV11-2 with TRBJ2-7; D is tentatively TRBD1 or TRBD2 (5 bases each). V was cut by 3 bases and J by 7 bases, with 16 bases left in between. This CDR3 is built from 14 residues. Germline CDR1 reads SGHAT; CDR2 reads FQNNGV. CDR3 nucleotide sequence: TGTGCCAGCAGCTTTTTCGGGGACCCGAGAGAGCAGTACTTC. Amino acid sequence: CASSFFGDPREQYF.